Listed below are T cell receptor beta chains from one sample, sequenced in a study of shared clonotypes between healthy human individuals. Assay: immunoSEQ multiplex PCR; the TCRdb copy retains only in-frame clones and omits some. The sample lists millions of clones, around nine tenths occurring once. Input material: naive CD4+ T cells sorted from blood. The receptors here all came from a man aged 18-30 years in good health. The CDR3 runs from the conserved cysteine through the conserved F or W.

length | J | V | CDR3
18 | TRBJ1-2 | TRBV19 | CASRYNPGTTQGAYGYTF
18 | TRBJ2-3 | TRBV7-2 | CASRRSSGIRVETDTQYF
12 | TRBJ2-7 | TRBV28 | CASSIGGTAGYF
15 | TRBJ1-6 | TRBV6-5 | CASTDREGYNSPLHF
15 | TRBJ1-2 | TRBV6-1 | CASSEGDRVRYGYTF
13 | TRBJ2-7 | TRBV6-6 | CASSYDRTYEQYF
16 | TRBJ2-1 | TRBV5-1 | CASSPRTSGGTNEQFF
14 | TRBJ1-5 | TRBV6-1 | CAARLDSFNQPQHF
14 | TRBJ1-6 | TRBV19 | CASSMGDMSSPLHF
14 | TRBJ2-7 | TRBV4-3 | CASSQTPSSYEQYF
15 | TRBJ2-1 | TRBV5-1 | CASSLLQPAYNEQFF
16 | TRBJ2-7 | TRBV6-1 | CASSEAGAGLSYEQYF
17 | TRBJ2-1 | TRBV7-2 | CASSFFGAPSSYNEQFF
16 | TRBJ1-2 | TRBV4-1 | CASSLRGQGSNYGYTF
16 | TRBJ2-5 | TRBV7-9 | CASSSRGGQTQETQYF
15 | TRBJ2-5 | TRBV18 | CASSPSVRLKETQYF
13 | TRBJ2-2 | TRBV29-1 | CSVDAGNTGELFF
15 | TRBJ2-3 | TRBV5-4 | CASSAPGAKADTQYF
14 | TRBJ2-5 | TRBV6-5 | CASTGSGTQETQYF
17 | TRBJ2-5 | TRBV18 | CASSFETGGGGQETQYF
16 | TRBJ2-7 | TRBV28 | CATRDRTMELWYEQYF
13 | TRBJ2-5 | TRBV13 | CASSPDPRQTQYF
18 | TRBJ1-3 | TRBV7-4 | CASSLSRVGDKYGNTIYF
14 | TRBJ2-7 | TRBV18 | CASSPRDGSYEQYF